Below are 9 T cell receptor beta chains sequenced from a single sample in a study of PD-L1 blockade in urothelial cancer. Generated by immunoSEQ multiplex PCR, the TCRdb table keeps only in-frame clones and is missing some. Of tens of thousands of clones in the sample, around 85% were seen once. Time point reported: pretreatment peripheral blood. The specimen comprised PBMCs, sampled around atezolizumab (anti-PD-L1) treatment. These receptors all come from a man aged 40-49 years with urothelial cancer.

CDR3 sequence reads: CASSEENTDTQYF. CDR3 bases: TGTGCCAGCAGTGAGGAGAACACAGATACGCAGTATTTT. The chain links TRBV2 to TRBJ2-3; D is unresolved. Trimming cost V 3 bases and J 2 bases, with 6 bases left between them. The CDR3 is 13 amino acids. CDR1 and CDR2 from the germline V gene are SNHLY and FYNNEI.

The chain links TRBV10-2 to TRBJ1-1, with a tentative D call TRBD1 (5 bases). V shed 5 bases and J shed 2 bases, with 12 bases lying between them. The CDR3 loop spans 14 amino acids. The germline CDR1 and CDR2 sequences are WSHSY and SAAADI. The CDR3 nucleotides are TGCGCCAGCAGTACCGTCGACAGCAACACTGAAGCTTTCTTT. Residues: CASSTVDSNTEAFF.

The chain joins TRBV18 to TRBJ2-7; 9 positions agree with TRBD2. In germline, CDR1 is KGHSH, CDR2 LQKENI. This CDR3 contains 14 residues. Germline trimming cut 0 bases from V and 7 bases from J; bases unmatched to any gene: 4. This CDR3 is CASSPPGLAREQYF. CDR3 sequence (DNA): TGTGCCAGCTCACCACCCGGACTAGCGAGGGAGCAGTACTTC.

The chain is built from TRBV5-1 and TRBJ2-3, with 8 bases aligning to TRBD1. Losses at the gene ends were 5 bases for V and 0 bases for J; bases not matched to a gene: 5. This CDR3 comprises 15 residues. Germline-derived CDR1 and CDR2 are SGHRS and YFSETQ. CDR3 in DNA: TGCGCCAGCAGGCTACGGACAGGGAGCACAGATACGCAGTATTTT. Its translation is CASRLRTGSTDTQYF.

The chain is built from TRBV29-1 and TRBJ2-1, with a tentative D call TRBD1 (6 bases). V was cut by 4 bases and J by 1 base, with 11 bases left in between. Germline V gives CDR1 SQVTM, CDR2 ANQGSEA. The CDR3 length is 14 residues. The DNA of the CDR3 is TGCAGCGTTGGGATAGGGGGATCCTACAATGAGCAGTTCTTC. Translation gives CSVGIGGSYNEQFF.

The gene calls are TRBV5-1 and TRBJ2-1; TRBD2 matches 10 bases. This CDR3 is 19 amino acids long. Germline V gene lookup returns CDR1 SGHRS and CDR2 YFSETQ. Losses at the gene ends were 5 bases for V and 1 base for J; bases not matched to a gene: 15. This CDR3 is CASSLQAGGVPVSYNEQFF. The CDR3 DNA reads TGCGCCAGCAGTTTACAAGCGGGAGGGGTTCCGGTGTCCTACAATGAGCAGTTCTTC.

This sequence joins TRBV9 and TRBJ1-1; D is unresolved. The CDR3 spans 14 residues. V was pared by 0 bases and J by 2 bases, with 8 bases between. CDR1 SGDLS and CDR2 YYNGEE come from the germline V gene. The DNA for the CDR3 is TGTGCCAGCAGCGTAGGATGGAGTAACACTGAAGCTTTCTTT. It translates to CASSVGWSNTEAFF. Using reference TRBV9 and TRBJ1-1 for the parts outside the CDR3, the full variable domain is DSGVTQTPKHLITATGQRVTLRCSPRSGDLSVYWYQQSLDQGLQFLIQYYNGEERAKGNILERFSAQQFPDLHSELNLSSLELGDSALYFCASSVGWSNTEAFFGQGTRLTVV.

The chain links TRBV2 to TRBJ1-5, with D maybe TRBD1 (6 bases). Per germline, CDR1 SNHLY and CDR2 FYNNEI. The CDR3 covers 14 residues. The V end was cut by 10 bases, the J end by 2 bases, with 15 bases between. The CDR3 region has the DNA TGTGCCACCCGATCCGAGGGGGGCAATCAGCCCCAGCATTTT. The encoded protein is CATRSEGGNQPQHF.

The V call is TRBV5-1, the J call TRBJ2-4; 12 nucleotides match TRBD2. The CDR3 is made up of 15 amino acids. CDR1 is SGHRS and CDR2 is YFSETQ in the germline V gene. V trimming: 0 bases; J trimming: 6 bases; junction bases outside the gene matches: 1. CDR3 sequence: CASSLVTSGRNIQYF. CDR3 in DNA: TGCGCCAGCAGCTTGGTGACTAGCGGGAGAAACATTCAGTACTTC.